The 24 T cell receptor beta chains below all came from one sample that was sequenced in a study of cytomegalovirus exposure and HLA in healthy donors. Here immunoSEQ multiplex PCR was the method, and the copy in TCRdb shows in-frame clones only, minus some. The table includes about 70,000 clones, approximately 92% detected once. Source material: PBMCs. These TCRs come from a man aged 18 to 30 in good health and CMV-seropositive.

This chain connects TRBV27 to TRBJ2-7; no reliable D call. The CDR3 totals 15 residues. Germline CDR1 MNHEY, CDR2 SMNVEV (reference sequence). Trimming stripped 0 bases from V and 1 base from J, with 10 bases between. This CDR3 is CASSLSVLSSYEQYF. CDR3 sequence (DNA): TGTGCCAGCAGTTTATCGGTCCTTAGTTCCTACGAGCAGTACTTC.

The chain couples TRBV29-1 to TRBJ2-7; TRBD2 is a possible D gene (6 bases). V was clipped by 3 bases and J by 2 bases, with 14 bases between them. The CDR3 runs to 14 residues. Per the germline V gene, CDR1 is SQVTM and CDR2 is ANQGSEA. The CDR3 DNA follows: TGCAGCGTTGACACGGGGGTCGTTCCCTACGAGCAGTACTTC. It encodes CSVDTGVVPYEQYF.

The chain links TRBV28 to TRBJ2-7; a possible D gene is TRBD1 (5 bases). Deletions cut 6 bases from V and 1 base from J, with 16 bases between. The CDR3 runs 15 residues. Germline loops: CDR1 MDHEN, CDR2 SYDVKM. The CDR3 here is CASSHRKGRSYEQYF. The CDR3 bases are TGTGCCAGCAGCCATAGGAAGGGGCGATCCTACGAGCAGTACTTC.

The gene calls are TRBV5-1 and TRBJ1-4, with D perhaps TRBD1 (5 bases). CDR1 is SGHRS, CDR2 YFSETQ, per germline. Trimming took 0 bases from V and 6 from J, leaving 9 bases between them. This CDR3 is built from 14 residues. CDR3 residues: CASSLGQGYEKLFF. The CDR3 coding sequence is TGCGCCAGCAGCTTGGGCCAGGGTTATGAAAAACTGTTTTTT.

The rearrangement joins TRBV6-1 to TRBJ2-5; 8 bases are shared with TRBD1. V gave up 4 bases and J gave up 2 bases; unmatched junction bases: 3. Per germline, CDR1 MNHNS and CDR2 SASEGT. The CDR3 totals 14 residues. DNA for the CDR3: TGTGCCAGCAGTGGTCGGACAGGGCAAGAGACCCAGTACTTC. The encoded protein is CASSGRTGQETQYF.

This chain connects TRBV7-3 to TRBJ2-5; 12 nucleotides agree with TRBD2. The CDR3 contains 15 residues. Germline V gene sequence: CDR1 SGHTA, CDR2 FQGTGA. With V trimmed by 5 bases and J by 2 bases, 3 bases remained unmatched. The CDR3 here is CASSLGTSGQETQYF. CDR3 DNA: TGTGCCAGCAGCCTGGGGACTAGCGGGCAAGAGACCCAGTACTTC.

V usage is TRBV9 and J usage is TRBJ2-2; 8 nucleotides match TRBD1. The CDR3 totals 15 residues. Trimming removed 1 base from V and 3 bases from J; junction bases left unmatched: 2. Germline lookup yields CDR1 SGDLS and CDR2 YYNGEE. In nucleotides, the CDR3 is TGTGCCAGCAGCGTAACAGGGGGGTACACCGGGGAGCTGTTTTTT. This translates into CASSVTGGYTGELFF. Variable domain in full (rest from reference TRBV9 and TRBJ2-2): DSGVTQTPKHLITATGQRVTLRCSPRSGDLSVYWYQQSLDQGLQFLIQYYNGEERAKGNILERFSAQQFPDLHSELNLSSLELGDSALYFCASSVTGGYTGELFFGEGSRLTVL.

The chain recombines TRBV6-5 with TRBJ1-3; 7 bases align to TRBD1. CDR1 and CDR2 (germline): MNHEY, SVGAGI. The J segment lost 0 bases and the V segment lost 6 bases, leaving 5 bases of the junction unmatched. CDR3 size: 15 residues. In DNA, the CDR3 is TGTGCCAGCAGGTCAACAGGGGACTCTGGAAACACCATATATTTT. This sequence encodes CASRSTGDSGNTIYF.

The J gene is TRBJ1-2, the V gene TRBV7-9, with 8 bases matching TRBD1. Trimming removed 1 base from V and 7 bases from J; junction bases left unmatched: 5. The germline V gene encodes CDR1 SEHNR and CDR2 FQNEAQ (reference sequence). The length of the CDR3 is 14 residues. DNA of the CDR3: TGTGCCAGCAGCTTAGAAGGACAGGGTAGTGGCTACACCTTC. Amino acid sequence: CASSLEGQGSGYTF.

The CDR3 protein is CASSPRLAGGSGELFF. CDR3 sequence (DNA): TGTGCCAGCAGTCCCAGACTAGCGGGAGGATCCGGGGAGCTGTTTTTT. This sequence joins TRBV28 and TRBJ2-2; 13 bases map to TRBD2. Germline V gene data show CDR1 as MDHEN and CDR2 as SYDVKM. V lost 5 bases, J lost 6 bases, and 6 bases stayed unmatched. There are 16 residues in the CDR3.

V and J are TRBV7-9 and TRBJ1-2, with a possible D match to TRBD1 (6 bases). CDR3 length: 12 amino acids. Germline assignment: CDR1 SEHNR and CDR2 FQNEAQ (reference sequence). V lost 5 bases and J 7 bases, leaving 11 bases between the germline ends. In nucleotides, the CDR3 is TGTGCCAGCAGCCAAACACAGGGTGGCTACACCTTC. Translation gives CASSQTQGGYTF.

The V call is TRBV5-8, the J call TRBJ1-3; D is ambiguous. Germline-derived CDR1 and CDR2 are SGHTS and YDEGEE. V shed 4 bases and J shed 0 bases, with 11 bases lying between them. The CDR3 is 15 amino acids. The CDR3 DNA follows: TGTGCCAGCAGCCCGAGGAGCCACTCTGGAAACACCATATATTTT. Protein: CASSPRSHSGNTIYF.

This rearrangement joins TRBV5-4 to TRBJ1-1, with D unclear. There are 13 residues in the CDR3. The germline CDR1 and CDR2 sequences are SGHNT and YYREEE (reference sequence). Trimming shortened V by 1 base and J by 6 bases, and 10 bases separated the two germline ends. The CDR3 nucleotides read TGTGCCAGCAGCTTGATGGGCATACCTGAAGCTTTCTTT. The encoded protein is CASSLMGIPEAFF.

J is TRBJ1-1 and V is TRBV30, with D maybe TRBD1 (6 bases). The V end lost 2 bases, the J end lost 1 base, and 14 bases lay between the germline ends. The length of the CDR3 is 15 residues. From germline, CDR1 is GTSNPN and CDR2 SVGIG (reference sequence). The CDR3 spells CAWSTRGLSNTEAFF. The CDR3 DNA sequence: TGTGCCTGGAGTACCAGGGGCCTTTCGAACACTGAAGCTTTCTTT.

The chain uses TRBV19 and TRBJ2-7; TRBD1 matches 9 bases. With V trimmed by 4 bases and J by 3 bases, 4 bases remained unmatched. Germline values: CDR1 LNHDA, CDR2 SQIVND (reference sequence). The CDR3 spans 14 residues. The CDR3 loop is CASSNRGRNYEQYF. The DNA for the CDR3 is TGTGCCAGTAGTAACAGGGGGCGAAACTACGAGCAGTACTTC.

The V and J genes are TRBV6-5 and TRBJ2-7; 13 bases align to TRBD2. The V segment lost 2 bases and the J segment 0 bases; nucleotides outside the gene matches: 1. The CDR3 consists of 16 residues. The germline gives CDR1 MNHEY, CDR2 SVGAGI. CDR3 bases: TGTGCCAGCAGTTACCGGACTAGCGGGAGCTCCTACGAGCAGTACTTC. Amino acid sequence: CASSYRTSGSSYEQYF.

This chain links TRBV19 with TRBJ2-1, with 7 bases aligning to TRBD2. The V and J ends lost 4 bases and 10 bases, in that order; junction bases with no gene match: 10. Germline CDR1 LNHDA, CDR2 SQIVND (reference sequence). The CDR3 totals 14 residues. This CDR3 reads CASSTEWGGVEQFF. The CDR3, as DNA: TGTGCCAGTAGTACAGAATGGGGGGGGGTAGAGCAGTTCTTC.

The chain couples TRBV28 to TRBJ2-2, with 8 positions matching TRBD2. V lost 1 base to trimming and J lost 1 base; unmatched junction nucleotides: 5. Germline assignment: CDR1 MDHEN and CDR2 SYDVKM. The CDR3 runs 17 residues. The CDR3, as DNA: TGTGCCAGCAGTTTATCACCGGGACTAGGGAACACCGGGGAGCTGTTTTTT. As protein: CASSLSPGLGNTGELFF. The full variable domain, with the rest looked up from reference TRBV28 and TRBJ2-2, is DVKVTQSSRYLVKRTGEKVFLECVQDMDHENMFWYRQDPGLGLRLIYFSYDVKMKEKGDIPEGYSVSREKKERFSLILESASTNQTSMYLCASSLSPGLGNTGELFFGEGSRLTVL.

The gene calls are TRBV10-3 and TRBJ2-1; 7 bases map to TRBD1. With 2 bases clipped from V and 15 bases from J, the junction kept 4 bases outside the gene matches. This CDR3 region has 11 residues. Germline V gene lookup returns CDR1 ENHRY and CDR2 SYGVKD. The CDR3 DNA reads as TGTGCCATCAGTGAGGACAGGGTTACGTTCTTC. Translating it yields CAISEDRVTFF.

J is TRBJ2-2 and V is TRBV7-3, with unresolved D. From germline, CDR1 is SGHTA and CDR2 FQGTGA. The CDR3 runs 18 residues. V lost 2 bases and J 0 bases, leaving 16 bases between the germline ends. Here the CDR3 DNA reads TGTGCCAGCAGCTTACGCCACAGCTCCTACCCGAACACCGGGGAGCTGTTTTTT. This gives the protein CASSLRHSSYPNTGELFF. Filled out from reference TRBV7-3 and TRBJ2-2, the complete variable domain reads GAGVSQTPSNKVTEKGKYVELRCDPISGHTALYWYRQSLGQGPEFLIYFQGTGAADDSGLPNDRFFAVRPEGSVSTLKIQRTERGDSAVYLCASSLRHSSYPNTGELFFGEGSRLTVL.

The gene calls are TRBV5-1 and TRBJ1-1; 10 bases map to TRBD1. This CDR3 spans 17 amino acids. J lost 1 base, V lost 3 bases, and 9 bases had no gene match. Germline-derived CDR1 and CDR2 are SGHRS and YFSETQ. The CDR3 reads CASSSRGGQGWNTEAFF. The DNA of the CDR3 is TGCGCCAGCAGCTCCAGGGGGGGACAGGGGTGGAACACTGAAGCTTTCTTT.

V usage is TRBV10-3 and J usage is TRBJ2-2, with 9 bases matching TRBD1. Germline V lookup: CDR1 ENHRY, CDR2 SYGVKD. The CDR3 consists of 16 residues. After removal of 3 bases from V and 6 bases from J, the junction contained 8 bases not matched to a gene. CDR3 protein: CAISDLRDRVAGELFF. In DNA, the CDR3 is TGTGCCATCAGTGACCTTCGGGACAGGGTGGCCGGGGAGCTGTTTTTT.

This clone came up once. The genes are TRBV7-8 and TRBJ2-3, with D perhaps TRBD2 (6 bases). The CDR3 sequence is 17 residues long. V was trimmed by 5 bases and J by 4 bases, leaving 22 bases between them. Germline CDR1 SGHVS, CDR2 FQNEAQ. DNA for the CDR3: TGTGCCAGCAGCGCCCCCCCGCTAGCGAGGCACCCAGATACGCAGTATTTT. Protein: CASSAPPLARHPDTQYF.

The genes are TRBV6-1 and TRBJ2-1, with unresolved D. Looked up from germline, CDR1 is MNHNS and CDR2 is SASEGT. Trimming left V 0 bases short and J 4 bases short, with 7 bases between. This CDR3 region has 14 residues. The CDR3 nucleotides are TGTGCCAGCAGTGAAGCTCAGCGATACAATGAGCAGTTCTTC. This encodes CASSEAQRYNEQFF.